This is a list of T cell receptor beta chains from one sample in a study of blood T cell repertoires in COVID-19. Measured with immunoSEQ multiplex PCR; TCRdb has only the in-frame clones, and not every one. The sample includes about 220,000 clones, about 80% of them seen just once. Sequencing input: PBMCs or T cells enriched from blood (not recorded which). These receptors all come from a woman aged 40 to 50 with acute COVID-19. CDR3s include the opening cysteine and the closing phenylalanine or tryptophan. Each record gives: J gene, D gene, V gene, clone size, CDR3 protein, CDR3 DNA. D genes are given only for firm matches. Expanded clones get a size class; other rows say once, few or many, or leave the size out.

TRBJ1-2	.	TRBV21-1	.	CASSKVGTGANGYTF	.
TRBJ2-6	TRBD1	TRBV5-1	.	CASSSYSRGSGANVLTF	TGCGCCAGCAGCTCCTACTCCAGGGGGTCTGGGGCCAACGTCCTGACTTTC
TRBJ1-2	TRBD1	TRBV6-6	.	CASRPRGHGYTF	TGTGCCAGCAGGCCGAGGGGGCATGGCTACACCTTC
TRBJ2-7	.	TRBV29-1	.	CSVERGEQYF	TGCAGCGTTGAGCGAGGCGAGCAGTACTTC
TRBJ2-3	.	TRBV15	.	CATSRDRGARDTQYF	TGTGCCACCAGCAGAGATCGGGGGGCTAGGGATACGCAGTATTTT
TRBJ1-5	TRBD1	TRBV30	few	CAWTLPRTGQPQHF	TGTGCCTGGACCCTCCCCAGGACAGGGCAGCCCCAGCATTTT
TRBJ2-7	.	TRBV27	once	CATKGKGYEQYF	TGTGCCACCAAGGGGAAGGGCTACGAGCAGTACTTC
TRBJ2-7	TRBD2	TRBV10-3	.	CAISDPRVSGISYEQYF	TGTGCCATCAGTGACCCAAGGGTTAGCGGGATCTCCTACGAGCAGTACTTC
TRBJ2-6	.	TRBV6-5	once	CASSYTQISGANVLTF	TGTGCCAGCAGTTACACCCAGATCTCTGGGGCCAACGTCCTGACTTTC
TRBJ1-1	.	TRBV30	.	CAWSVRGWWTEAFF	TGTGCCTGGAGTGTAAGGGGGTGGTGGACTGAAGCTTTCTTT
TRBJ1-1	TRBD1	TRBV29-1	.	CSVLGQGNTEAFF	TGCAGCGTTTTAGGACAGGGCAACACTGAAGCTTTCTTT
TRBJ1-5	.	TRBV28	.	CASTLAPPHNQPQHF	TGTGCCAGCACTTTGGCACCTCCCCACAATCAGCCCCAGCATTTT
TRBJ1-6	.	TRBV9	.	CASSTAPNSPLHF	TGTGCCAGCAGCACAGCACCCAATTCACCCCTCCACTTT
TRBJ1-4	TRBD1	TRBV6-5	once	CASSYATGQGNEKLFF	TGTGCCAGCAGTTACGCTACGGGACAGGGAAATGAAAAACTGTTTTTT
TRBJ2-6	TRBD2	TRBV7-3	.	CASSETTLASSSGANVLTF	TGTGCCAGCAGCGAAACAACACTAGCGTCAAGCTCTGGGGCCAACGTCCTGACTTTC
TRBJ1-2	.	TRBV20-1	.	CSAWGGYGYTF	TGCAGTGCTTGGGGAGGTTACGGCTACACCTTC
TRBJ2-3	.	TRBV13	few	CASRAQGTDTQYF	TGTGCCAGCAGAGCACAGGGCACAGATACGCAGTATTTT
TRBJ1-4	.	TRBV5-1	.	CASSPQGWQGEKLFF	TGCGCCAGCAGCCCCCAAGGGTGGCAGGGTGAAAAACTGTTTTTT
TRBJ2-7	TRBD2	TRBV6-7	.	CASSPLAGVGPEQYF	TGTGCCAGCAGTCCATTAGCGGGAGTGGGGCCCGAGCAGTACTTC
TRBJ1-2	.	TRBV30	few	CAWSVGVPYGYTF	TGTGCCTGGAGTGTAGGGGTACCCTATGGCTACACCTTC
TRBJ1-1	.	TRBV5-1	.	CASSLTETTEAFF	TGCGCCAGCAGCTTGACAGAAACGACTGAAGCTTTCTTT
TRBJ2-1	.	TRBV7-2	.	CASSPQRPTTYNEQFF	TGTGCCAGCAGCCCGCAGCGGCCTACGACATACAATGAGCAGTTCTTC
TRBJ1-2	TRBD1	TRBV7-2	.	CASSRTGPYGYTF	TGTGCCAGCAGCCGGACAGGCCCGTATGGCTACACCTTC
TRBJ2-3	TRBD2	TRBV7-8	.	CASSLVGTRSDTQYF	TGTGCCAGCAGCTTAGTGGGGACTAGATCAGATACGCAGTATTTT
TRBJ2-2	TRBD1	TRBV2	.	CASTPTGANTGELFF	TGTGCCAGCACCCCAACAGGGGCGAACACCGGGGAGCTGTTTTTT
TRBJ1-2	.	TRBV6-5	.	CASSSWGGGNGYTF	TGTGCCAGCAGTTCGTGGGGAGGGGGAAATGGCTACACCTTC
TRBJ2-1	.	TRBV18	.	CASSPVFGADNEQFF	TGTGCCAGCTCACCAGTCTTTGGGGCGGACAATGAGCAGTTCTTC
TRBJ2-3	TRBD2	TRBV7-9	.	CASSLAQTSGTDTQYF	TGTGCCAGCAGCTTAGCACAGACTAGCGGAACAGATACGCAGTATTTT
TRBJ1-1	TRBD1	TRBV20-1	.	CSASPPGGTEAFF	TGCAGTGCTAGTCCGCCAGGGGGCACTGAAGCTTTCTTT
TRBJ2-3	.	TRBV7-2	.	CASSLRGGQGTDTQYF	TGTGCCAGCAGCTTAAGGGGAGGGCAGGGGACAGATACGCAGTATTTT
TRBJ2-5	TRBD2	TRBV9	once	CASSARGGPKEGETQYF	TGTGCCAGCAGCGCTCGCGGGGGGCCTAAGGAAGGAGAGACCCAGTACTTC
TRBJ2-5	TRBD1	TRBV7-9	.	CASSPHTGGQETQYF	TGTGCCAGCAGCCCACATACAGGGGGCCAAGAGACCCAGTACTTC
TRBJ1-2	.	TRBV5-1	.	CASSPANYGYTF	TGCGCCAGCAGCCCGGCTAACTATGGCTACACCTTC
TRBJ1-2	.	TRBV7-9	.	CASSPPGYGYTF	TGTGCCAGCAGCCCGCCGGGATATGGCTACACCTTC
TRBJ2-6	TRBD2	TRBV5-4	.	CASSAGLVNSGANVLTF	TGTGCCAGCAGCGCGGGACTAGTCAACTCTGGGGCCAACGTCCTGACTTTC
TRBJ1-4	TRBD1	TRBV12-3/TRBV12-4	once	CASRTGGEKLFF	TGTGCCAGCAGGACAGGGGGGGAAAAACTGTTTTTT
TRBJ2-1	.	TRBV19	.	CASSTYINEQFF	TGTGCCAGTAGTACTTATATTAATGAGCAGTTCTTC
TRBJ1-2	TRBD1	TRBV5-1	few	CASSFYGQGPGYTF	TGCGCCAGCAGCTTTTACGGACAGGGTCCTGGCTACACCTTC
TRBJ1-2	.	TRBV19	once	CASTTSQGSYGYTF	TGTGCCAGTACCACGTCCCAGGGCAGCTATGGCTACACCTTC
TRBJ1-6	TRBD1	TRBV18	.	CASSPLDRVGSPLHF	TGTGCCAGCTCACCTCTAGACAGGGTTGGATCACCCCTCCACTTT
TRBJ2-7	TRBD1	TRBV6-2/TRBV6-3	once	CASSYRRDSRNF	TGTGCCAGCAGTTACCGCCGGGACAGCAGGAACTTC
TRBJ2-5	TRBD2	TRBV28	.	CASSLTSGGQETQYF	TGTGCCAGCAGTTTGACTAGCGGGGGCCAAGAGACCCAGTACTTC
TRBJ2-1	TRBD2	TRBV5-4	.	CASSLAGLAYEQFF	TGTGCCAGCAGCTTGGCTGGACTAGCGTATGAGCAGTTCTTC